These T cell receptor beta chains were read from a single sample in a study of T cell changes during pregnancy in multiple sclerosis. TCRdb's table, derived via immunoSEQ multiplex PCR, lists solely in-frame clones and lacks some. Of about 50,000 clones listed, 80% to 95% are singletons. This specimen consisted of CD4+ T cells from peripheral blood mononuclear cells, obtained after pregnancy. The receptors were gathered from a female donor with multiple sclerosis, enrolled in a pregnancy study. Both conserved end residues are part of each CDR3. D genes are given only for firm matches. Clone sizes are given selectively: once, few, many, or a class where the clone is expanded.

V gene: TRBV6-1
clone size: .
D gene: .
J gene: TRBJ1-2
CDR3 protein: CASRDPGNYGYTF
CDR3 DNA: TGTGCCAGCAGGGACCCAGGGAACTATGGCTACACCTTC

V gene: TRBV11-2
clone size: .
D gene: TRBD1
J gene: TRBJ1-3
CDR3 protein: CASSAPDRGGNTIYF
CDR3 DNA: TGTGCCAGCAGCGCCCCGGACAGGGGAGGAAACACCATATATTTT

V gene: TRBV28
clone size: .
D gene: .
J gene: TRBJ2-1
CDR3 protein: CASSLIRLASSYNEQFF
CDR3 DNA: TGTGCCAGCAGCCTTATTCGTCTGGCCAGCTCCTACAATGAGCAGTTCTTC

V gene: TRBV5-6
clone size: .
D gene: TRBD1
J gene: TRBJ2-2
CDR3 protein: CASSLLWTGANGELFF
CDR3 DNA: TGTGCCAGCAGCTTATTGTGGACAGGGGCTAACGGGGAGCTGTTTTTT

V gene: TRBV5-1
clone size: .
D gene: TRBD1
J gene: TRBJ2-2
CDR3 protein: CASSLEPQGGMTGELFF
CDR3 DNA: TGCGCCAGCAGCTTGGAACCACAGGGGGGTATGACCGGGGAGCTGTTTTTT

V gene: TRBV2
clone size: .
D gene: .
J gene: TRBJ2-3
CDR3 protein: CASSEGRLDTQYF
CDR3 DNA: TGTGCCAGCAGTGAAGGCCGGTTAGATACGCAGTATTTT

V gene: TRBV5-8
clone size: .
D gene: TRBD1
J gene: TRBJ1-2
CDR3 protein: CASSRTGQGIYGYTF
CDR3 DNA: TGTGCCAGCAGCCGCACGGGACAGGGGATCTATGGCTACACCTTC

V gene: TRBV2
clone size: once
D gene: .
J gene: TRBJ2-1
CDR3 protein: CASKGLATSSYNEQFF
CDR3 DNA: TGTGCCAGCAAGGGTCTAGCGACTAGCTCCTACAATGAGCAGTTCTTC

V gene: TRBV23-1
clone size: .
D gene: .
J gene: TRBJ2-2
CDR3 protein: CASTQGGGTGELFF
CDR3 DNA: TGCGCCAGCACCCAAGGGGGGGGTACCGGGGAGCTGTTTTTT

V gene: TRBV6-5
clone size: .
D gene: TRBD1
J gene: TRBJ2-7
CDR3 protein: CASSDRANEQYF
CDR3 DNA: TGTGCCAGCAGTGACAGGGCCAACGAGCAGTACTTC

V gene: TRBV19
clone size: .
D gene: .
J gene: TRBJ1-2
CDR3 protein: CASNLGGSFYGYTF
CDR3 DNA: TGTGCCAGTAATCTGGGAGGGAGTTTCTATGGCTACACCTTC

V gene: TRBV28
clone size: .
D gene: TRBD1
J gene: TRBJ1-2
CDR3 protein: CASSPRTGRGYTF
CDR3 DNA: TGTGCCAGCAGTCCCCGGACAGGGCGAGGCTACACCTTC

V gene: TRBV18
clone size: .
D gene: .
J gene: TRBJ1-3
CDR3 protein: CASSPLDSGNTIYF
CDR3 DNA: TGTGCCAGCTCACCCCTCGACAGTGGAAACACCATATATTTT

V gene: TRBV19
clone size: .
D gene: TRBD2
J gene: TRBJ2-1
CDR3 protein: CASSLTSGTSYNEQFF
CDR3 DNA: TGTGCCAGTAGTTTGACTAGCGGGACCTCCTACAATGAGCAGTTCTTC

V gene: TRBV2
clone size: .
D gene: TRBD2
J gene: TRBJ2-5
CDR3 protein: CASSEQIGLAGGETQYF
CDR3 DNA: TGTGCCAGCAGTGAACAGATCGGACTAGCGGGAGGAGAGACCCAGTACTTC

V gene: TRBV9
clone size: .
D gene: .
J gene: TRBJ2-3
CDR3 protein: CASSLSWATDTQYF
CDR3 DNA: TGTGCCAGCAGCTTGAGCTGGGCCACAGATACGCAGTATTTT

V gene: TRBV5-6
clone size: .
D gene: .
J gene: TRBJ1-2
CDR3 protein: CASSLDRYRPIGYTF
CDR3 DNA: TGTGCCAGCAGCTTGGATCGATACAGGCCCATAGGCTACACCTTC

V gene: TRBV27
clone size: .
D gene: .
J gene: TRBJ2-2
CDR3 protein: CASSPKSGLNTGELFF
CDR3 DNA: TGTGCCAGCAGTCCTAAGAGCGGGTTGAACACCGGGGAGCTGTTTTTT

V gene: TRBV5-1
clone size: .
D gene: TRBD1
J gene: TRBJ2-5
CDR3 protein: CASSLGGQGRGETQYF
CDR3 DNA: TGCGCCAGCAGCTTGGGAGGACAGGGAAGGGGAGAGACCCAGTACTTC

V gene: TRBV5-1
clone size: .
D gene: .
J gene: TRBJ2-3
CDR3 protein: CASSSELVGMDTQYF
CDR3 DNA: TGCGCCAGCAGCTCCGAACTAGTGGGAATGGATACGCAGTATTTT

V gene: TRBV19
clone size: .
D gene: TRBD1
J gene: TRBJ1-1
CDR3 protein: CASREPRDRGGTEAFF
CDR3 DNA: TGTGCCAGTAGAGAGCCCCGGGACAGGGGAGGCACTGAAGCTTTCTTT

V gene: TRBV7-2
clone size: .
D gene: .
J gene: TRBJ2-1
CDR3 protein: CASSLAGGTEQFF
CDR3 DNA: TGTGCCAGCAGCTTAGCAGGGGGTACTGAGCAGTTCTTC

V gene: TRBV30
clone size: .
D gene: .
J gene: TRBJ2-1
CDR3 protein: CAWSVLAPQGEQFF
CDR3 DNA: TGTGCCTGGAGTGTACTAGCCCCCCAGGGTGAGCAGTTCTTC

V gene: TRBV11-2
clone size: .
D gene: .
J gene: TRBJ2-7
CDR3 protein: CASSLDPKYEQYF
CDR3 DNA: TGTGCCAGCAGCTTAGATCCCAAATACGAGCAGTACTTC

V gene: TRBV11-1
clone size: .
D gene: .
J gene: TRBJ1-5
CDR3 protein: CASSPGQGQNQPQHF
CDR3 DNA: TGTGCCAGCAGCCCGGGACAAGGCCAGAATCAGCCCCAGCATTTT

V gene: TRBV7-7
clone size: few
D gene: TRBD2
J gene: TRBJ2-5
CDR3 protein: CASSLGLAGGETQYF
CDR3 DNA: TGTGCCAGCAGCTTAGGACTAGCGGGAGGGGAGACCCAGTACTTC

V gene: TRBV11-2
clone size: once
D gene: .
J gene: TRBJ1-4
CDR3 protein: CASSQDQGTGSEKLFF
CDR3 DNA: TGTGCCAGCAGCCAAGACCAGGGGACGGGTTCGGAAAAACTGTTTTTT

V gene: TRBV9
clone size: .
D gene: TRBD1
J gene: TRBJ1-5
CDR3 protein: CASNPQGADNQPQHF
CDR3 DNA: TGTGCCAGCAACCCACAGGGGGCGGACAATCAGCCCCAGCATTTT

V gene: TRBV28
clone size: .
D gene: TRBD1
J gene: TRBJ1-5
CDR3 protein: CASRKGQRYQPQHF
CDR3 DNA: TGTGCCAGCAGAAAGGGACAGCGATATCAGCCCCAGCATTTT

V gene: TRBV19
clone size: .
D gene: .
J gene: TRBJ1-1
CDR3 protein: CASSTQVLTEAFF
CDR3 DNA: TGTGCCAGTAGTACGCAGGTCCTCACTGAAGCTTTCTTT

V gene: TRBV19
clone size: .
D gene: TRBD2
J gene: TRBJ2-1
CDR3 protein: CASSEGLAGRKKYYNEQFF
CDR3 DNA: TGTGCCAGTAGTGAGGGACTAGCGGGACGTAAAAAGTACTACAATGAGCAGTTCTTC

V gene: TRBV5-1
clone size: once
D gene: TRBD1
J gene: TRBJ2-7
CDR3 protein: CASTRDRRAYEQYF
CDR3 DNA: TGCGCCAGCACCAGGGACAGGAGAGCCTACGAGCAGTACTTC

V gene: TRBV9
clone size: .
D gene: .
J gene: TRBJ2-1
CDR3 protein: CASSSDAGISSYNEQFF
CDR3 DNA: TGTGCCAGCAGCTCCGACGCGGGGATAAGCTCCTACAATGAGCAGTTCTTC

V gene: TRBV6-6
clone size: once
D gene: .
J gene: TRBJ1-1
CDR3 protein: CASKRGGMNTEAFF
CDR3 DNA: TGTGCCAGCAAGCGCGGGGGGATGAACACTGAAGCTTTCTTT

V gene: TRBV7-7
clone size: .
D gene: TRBD1
J gene: TRBJ2-5
CDR3 protein: CASSSGQGGQETQYF
CDR3 DNA: TGTGCCAGCAGCTCGGGACAGGGGGGCCAAGAGACCCAGTACTTC

V gene: TRBV11-2
clone size: .
D gene: .
J gene: TRBJ2-5
CDR3 protein: CASSPRGRGETQYF
CDR3 DNA: TGTGCCAGCAGCCCGCGAGGGAGAGGGGAGACCCAGTACTTC

V gene: TRBV13
clone size: .
D gene: .
J gene: TRBJ2-1
CDR3 protein: CASSLGSFQGTHNEQFF
CDR3 DNA: TGTGCCAGCAGCTTAGGTAGTTTTCAGGGTACCCACAATGAGCAGTTCTTC

V gene: TRBV7-6
clone size: once
D gene: TRBD2
J gene: TRBJ2-2
CDR3 protein: CASSLKQLAGGPRAGELFF
CDR3 DNA: TGTGCCAGCAGCTTAAAGCAGTTAGCGGGAGGGCCACGGGCCGGGGAGCTGTTTTTT

V gene: TRBV11-2
clone size: .
D gene: .
J gene: TRBJ2-7
CDR3 protein: CASSPRRTDLYEQYF
CDR3 DNA: TGTGCCAGCAGCCCCCGCCGGACAGACCTCTACGAGCAGTACTTC

V gene: TRBV5-1
clone size: .
D gene: .
J gene: TRBJ2-1
CDR3 protein: CASRRDTSTNEQFF
CDR3 DNA: TGCGCCAGCAGACGTGACACCTCAACTAATGAGCAGTTCTTC

V gene: TRBV19
clone size: .
D gene: TRBD1
J gene: TRBJ1-2
CDR3 protein: CATHPGSTGTYGYTF
CDR3 DNA: TGTGCCACCCACCCCGGCTCGACAGGGACCTATGGCTACACCTTC

V gene: TRBV28
clone size: .
D gene: .
J gene: TRBJ2-1
CDR3 protein: CASSFQGSSYNEQFF
CDR3 DNA: TGTGCCAGCAGCTTCCAGGGGAGCTCCTACAATGAGCAGTTCTTC

V gene: TRBV29-1
clone size: .
D gene: TRBD1
J gene: TRBJ1-1
CDR3 protein: CSFDRGYTEAFF
CDR3 DNA: TGCAGCTTCGACAGGGGGTACACTGAAGCTTTCTTT

V gene: TRBV10-1
clone size: .
D gene: TRBD1
J gene: TRBJ1-2
CDR3 protein: CASTYDRAYGYTF
CDR3 DNA: TGCGCCAGCACCTACGACAGGGCCTATGGCTACACCTTC

V gene: TRBV4-1
clone size: .
D gene: TRBD2
J gene: TRBJ2-1
CDR3 protein: CASSQGRPSGRYNEQFF
CDR3 DNA: TGCGCCAGCAGCCAAGGACGCCCTAGCGGGAGATACAATGAGCAGTTCTTC

V gene: TRBV5-1
clone size: .
D gene: .
J gene: TRBJ2-3
CDR3 protein: CASSLVDGSASDTQYF
CDR3 DNA: TGCGCCAGCAGCTTGGTAGATGGTAGCGCTTCAGATACGCAGTATTTT

V gene: TRBV4-1
clone size: .
D gene: .
J gene: TRBJ2-1
CDR3 protein: CASSQEPGRGAYNEQFF
CDR3 DNA: TGCGCCAGCAGCCAAGAACCCGGCAGGGGGGCCTACAATGAGCAGTTCTTC

V gene: TRBV28
clone size: .
D gene: TRBD2
J gene: TRBJ2-7
CDR3 protein: CASSLGLAGGGEQYF
CDR3 DNA: TGTGCCAGCAGTTTAGGACTAGCGGGAGGGGGCGAGCAGTACTTC

V gene: TRBV7-8
clone size: .
D gene: TRBD2
J gene: TRBJ2-1
CDR3 protein: CASSRRGGNEQFF
CDR3 DNA: TGTGCCAGCAGCCGCCGGGGGGGGAATGAGCAGTTCTTC

V gene: TRBV9
clone size: .
D gene: .
J gene: TRBJ2-7
CDR3 protein: CASSAHRETSSYEQYF
CDR3 DNA: TGTGCCAGCAGCGCACACAGGGAGACAAGCTCCTACGAGCAGTACTTC

V gene: TRBV28
clone size: .
D gene: TRBD1
J gene: TRBJ1-4
CDR3 protein: CASSRQGAFFF
CDR3 DNA: TGTGCCAGCAGTCGACAGGGGGCATTCTTTTTT

V gene: TRBV6-1
clone size: .
D gene: TRBD1
J gene: TRBJ2-1
CDR3 protein: CASSEVGTGQSLFF
CDR3 DNA: TGTGCCAGCAGTGAAGTGGGGACAGGGCAATCTCTCTTCTTC

V gene: TRBV18
clone size: once
D gene: .
J gene: TRBJ2-5
CDR3 protein: CASSPGLSETQYF
CDR3 DNA: TGTGCCAGCTCACCGGGGCTTTCAGAGACCCAGTACTTC

V gene: TRBV6-5
clone size: .
D gene: TRBD2
J gene: TRBJ2-7
CDR3 protein: CASSDLGGNEQYF
CDR3 DNA: TGTGCCAGCAGTGACCTCGGGGGGAACGAGCAGTACTTC

V gene: TRBV9
clone size: .
D gene: .
J gene: TRBJ2-7
CDR3 protein: CASSAQRQGISYEQYF
CDR3 DNA: TGTGCCAGCAGCGCCCAGAGGCAGGGGATATCCTACGAGCAGTACTTC

V gene: TRBV6-1
clone size: few
D gene: .
J gene: TRBJ1-1
CDR3 protein: CASDRQADSTEAFF
CDR3 DNA: TGTGCCAGCGACAGACAGGCAGATTCCACTGAAGCTTTCTTT

V gene: TRBV30
clone size: .
D gene: .
J gene: TRBJ2-5
CDR3 protein: CAWSVGSIETQYF
CDR3 DNA: TGTGCCTGGAGTGTGGGCAGTATAGAGACCCAGTACTTC

V gene: TRBV5-1
clone size: .
D gene: TRBD2
J gene: TRBJ2-7
CDR3 protein: CASRPLAGDREQYF
CDR3 DNA: TGCGCCAGCAGACCCCTAGCGGGAGACCGCGAGCAGTACTTC